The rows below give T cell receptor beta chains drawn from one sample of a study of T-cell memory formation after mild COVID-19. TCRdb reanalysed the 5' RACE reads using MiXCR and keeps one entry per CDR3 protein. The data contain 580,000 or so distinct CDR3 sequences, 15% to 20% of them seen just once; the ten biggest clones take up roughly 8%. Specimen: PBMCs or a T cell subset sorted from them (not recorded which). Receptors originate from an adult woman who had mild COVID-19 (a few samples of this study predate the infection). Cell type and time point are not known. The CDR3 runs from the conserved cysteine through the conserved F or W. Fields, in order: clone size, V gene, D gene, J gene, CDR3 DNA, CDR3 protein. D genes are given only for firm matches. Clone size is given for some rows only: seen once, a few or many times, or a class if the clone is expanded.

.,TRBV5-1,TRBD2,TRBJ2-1,TGCGCCAGCAGCTTGGTGGCCCAGAGCGGGGGTCGCAACAATGAGCAGTTCTTC,CASSLVAQSGGRNNEQFF
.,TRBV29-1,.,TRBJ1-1,TGCAGCGTTGAAAATCTGGGGATGAACACTGAAGCTTTCTTT,CSVENLGMNTEAFF
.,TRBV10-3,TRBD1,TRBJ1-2,TGTGCCATCACTCCCGGGACAGGGGTAGGCTACACCTTC,CAITPGTGVGYTF
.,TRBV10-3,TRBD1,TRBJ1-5,TGTGCCATCAGTCTGGGACAGAATAGCAATCAGCCCCAGCATTTT,CAISLGQNSNQPQHF
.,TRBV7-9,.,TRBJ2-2,TGTGCCAGCAGCCCGAGGACATTACTGAACACCGGGGAGCTGTTTTTT,CASSPRTLLNTGELFF
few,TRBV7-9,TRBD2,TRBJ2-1,TGTGCCAGCAGCTCAATCCTAGCGGTGACTGACAATGAGCAGTTCTTC,CASSSILAVTDNEQFF
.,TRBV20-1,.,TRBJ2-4,TGCAGTGCTAGAAACCATAGGGCCAAAAACATTCAGTACTTC,CSARNHRAKNIQYF
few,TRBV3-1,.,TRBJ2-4,TGTGCCAGCAGCCAAGGATCAGGCGACTTAGCCAAAAACATTCAGTACTTC,CASSQGSGDLAKNIQYF
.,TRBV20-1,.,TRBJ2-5,TGCAGTGCTTGGGTAGAGGCCCAAGAGACCCAGTACTTC,CSAWVEAQETQYF
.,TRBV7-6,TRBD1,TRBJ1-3,TGTGCCAGCAGCTTAGAGGGGACAGGGGCGCGAGGAAACACCATATATTTT,CASSLEGTGARGNTIYF
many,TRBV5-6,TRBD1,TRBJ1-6,TGTGCCAGCAGCCTTGACAGGGCCAATTCACCCCTCCACTTT,CASSLDRANSPLHF
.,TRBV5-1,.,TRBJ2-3,TGCGCCAGCAGTCGAGACTCCGGTCGGGCAGATACGCAGTATTTT,CASSRDSGRADTQYF
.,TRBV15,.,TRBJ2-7,TGTGCCACCAGCAGAGCCCCAAACCTCTACGAGCAGTACTTC,CATSRAPNLYEQYF
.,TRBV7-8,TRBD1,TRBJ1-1,TGTGCCAGCAGACGACAGGGGGAGGGCACTGAAGCTTTCTTT,CASRRQGEGTEAFF
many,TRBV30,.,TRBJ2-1,TGTGCCTGGAGGGGAAGGGGGAATGAGCAGTTCTTC,CAWRGRGNEQFF
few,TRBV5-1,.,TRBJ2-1,TGCGCCAGCAGCTTGGAACAGGGAGGTGGTGAGCAGTTCTTC,CASSLEQGGGEQFF
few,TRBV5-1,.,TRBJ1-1,TGCGCCAGCAGCTTGTCGTTTGTGAACACTGAAGCTTTCTTT,CASSLSFVNTEAFF
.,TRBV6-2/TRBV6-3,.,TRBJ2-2,TGTGCCAGCAGTTACTCCTACCTTAGCCGTACCGGGGAGCTGTTTTTT,CASSYSYLSRTGELFF
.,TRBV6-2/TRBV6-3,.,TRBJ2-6,TGTGCCAGCCGACCTGTTGGGGCCAACGTCCTGACTTTC,CASRPVGANVLTF
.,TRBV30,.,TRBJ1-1,TGTGCCTGGAAATGGACAGCCGTAGCTTTCTTT,CAWKWTAVAFF
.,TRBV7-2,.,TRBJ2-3,TGTGCCAGCAGCTTAGTGCCAGTAGATACGCAGTATTTT,CASSLVPVDTQYF
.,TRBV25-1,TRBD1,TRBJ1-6,TGTGCCAGCAGTGACAGGGGGTATAATTCACCCCTCCACTTT,CASSDRGYNSPLHF
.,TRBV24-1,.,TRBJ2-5,TGTGCCACCAGTGACGGAGGCTTTGAGGCTCAAGAGACCCAGTACTTC,CATSDGGFEAQETQYF
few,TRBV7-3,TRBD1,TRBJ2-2,TGTGCCAGCAGCCCCGGGGTCACAGGGGGTAACACCGGGGAGCTGTTTTTT,CASSPGVTGGNTGELFF
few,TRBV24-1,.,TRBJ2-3,TGTGCCACCAGTGATCCAGGTTCGGCAGATACGCAGTATTTT,CATSDPGSADTQYF
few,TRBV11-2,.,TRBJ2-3,TGTGCCAGCAGCTCTGCAGGATTTCCTAGCACAGATACGCAGTATTTT,CASSSAGFPSTDTQYF
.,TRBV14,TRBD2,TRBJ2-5,TGTGCCAGCAGCCAAGACTTCGGGGGGATAAAGACCCAGTACTTC,CASSQDFGGIKTQYF
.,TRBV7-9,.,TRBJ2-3,TGTGCCAGCAGCTTAGGTAGCTTGAAAACAGATACGCAGTATTTT,CASSLGSLKTDTQYF
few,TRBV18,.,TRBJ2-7,TGTGCCAGCTCACCACCGATCTCCTACGAGCAGTACTTC,CASSPPISYEQYF
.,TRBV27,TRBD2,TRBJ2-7,TGTGCCAGCAGTTTTAAGACTAGCATAGTTTACGAGCAGTACTTC,CASSFKTSIVYEQYF
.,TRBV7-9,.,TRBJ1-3,TGTGCCAGCAGCTTAACCCCCGGGTTCTCTGGAAACACCATATATTTT,CASSLTPGFSGNTIYF
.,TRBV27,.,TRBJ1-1,TGTGCCAGCAGTCCTACCCTGTACACTGAAGCTTTCTTT,CASSPTLYTEAFF
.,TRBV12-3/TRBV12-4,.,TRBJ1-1,TGTGCCAGCAGTTTAGTATTAGGGATAAACAGGGTAGGAATCTTT,CASSLVLGINRVGIF
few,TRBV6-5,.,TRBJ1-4,TGTGCCAGCGGCGAAGCCCCGCACACTAATGAAAAACTGTTTTTT,CASGEAPHTNEKLFF
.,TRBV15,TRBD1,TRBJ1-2,TGTGCCACCAGCAGAGAGCCACAGGGGGGACTTTATGGCTACACCTTC,CATSREPQGGLYGYTF
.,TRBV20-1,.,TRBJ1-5,TGCAGTGCTACTGAACGGACAGAGCTTAATCAGCCCCAGCATTTT,CSATERTELNQPQHF
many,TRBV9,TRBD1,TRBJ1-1,TGTGCCAGCAGCGTGGGACAGTGGGACGTGAACACTGAAGCTTTCTTT,CASSVGQWDVNTEAFF
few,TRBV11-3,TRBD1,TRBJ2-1,TGTGCCAGCAGGACCTCGACAGGGATCAATGAGCAGTTCTTC,CASRTSTGINEQFF
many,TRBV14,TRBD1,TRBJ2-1,TGTGCCAGCACCCCCCTCGAGGACAGGTTGTACAATGAGCAGTTCTTC,CASTPLEDRLYNEQFF
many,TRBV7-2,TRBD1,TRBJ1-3,TGTGCCAGCAGCTTAGATGGACAGGGGTGGATTGGCACTGGAAACACCATATATTTT,CASSLDGQGWIGTGNTIYF
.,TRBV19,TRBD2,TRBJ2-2,TGTGCCAGTAGTATAGATCCCGGACTAGTCCTCACCGGGGAGCTGTTTTTT,CASSIDPGLVLTGELFF
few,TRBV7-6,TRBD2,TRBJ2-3,TGTGCCAGCAGCTTAGGATCTGCGGGAGTAACAGATACGCAGTATTTT,CASSLGSAGVTDTQYF
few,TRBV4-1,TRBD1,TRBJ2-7,TGCGCCAGCAGCCACCCCCGTGGGGACAGGGAACCCCTTACCGACGAGCAGTACTTC,CASSHPRGDREPLTDEQYF
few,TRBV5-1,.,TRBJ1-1,TGCGCCAGCAGCTTTTGGGGGGCGCGAACTGAAGCTTTCTTT,CASSFWGARTEAFF
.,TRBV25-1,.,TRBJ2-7,TGTGCCAGCAGTGACCCAGGGGGGACCTACGAGCAGTACTTC,CASSDPGGTYEQYF
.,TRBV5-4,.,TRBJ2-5,TGTGCCAGCAGCTTTGGGACACTACAGAGCTTCCAAGAGACCCAGTACTTC,CASSFGTLQSFQETQYF
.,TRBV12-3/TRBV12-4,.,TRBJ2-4,TGTGCCAGCAGATCGGGGGTTTTGAACATTCAGTACTTC,CASRSGVLNIQYF
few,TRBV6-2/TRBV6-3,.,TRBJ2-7,TGTGCCAGCAGCCGGCCGGGCGAGCAGTACTTC,CASSRPGEQYF
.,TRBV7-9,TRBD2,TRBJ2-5,TGTGCCAGCAGCTCCCCCGGACTAGCGGACTTCCAAGAGACCCAGTACTTC,CASSSPGLADFQETQYF
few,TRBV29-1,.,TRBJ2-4,TGCAGCGCCTTCAAGGCCGGAGCCAAAAACATTCAGTACTTC,CSAFKAGAKNIQYF
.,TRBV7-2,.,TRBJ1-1,TGTGCCAGCAGCTTAGCTCAGGGTTTGGGGACAAACACTGAAGCTTTCTTT,CASSLAQGLGTNTEAFF
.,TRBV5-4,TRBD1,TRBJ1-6,TGTGCCAGCAGCTTACGAGGGCCCTCCGGACAGGGGAATTCACCCCTCCACTTT,CASSLRGPSGQGNSPLHF
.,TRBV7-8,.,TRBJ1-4,TGTGCCAGCAGCTTACTACAAGGTGAAAAACTGTTTTTT,CASSLLQGEKLFF
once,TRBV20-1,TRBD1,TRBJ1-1,TGCAGTGCTCGGGAGGGGGCAGGAGACACTGAAGCTTTCTTT,CSAREGAGDTEAFF
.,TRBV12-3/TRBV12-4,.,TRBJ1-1,TGTGCCAGCAATCCCTTGGGGGTTCGAGCTTTCTTT,CASNPLGVRAFF
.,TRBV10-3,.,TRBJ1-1,TGTGCCATCAGTGGGGTTATGAACACTGAAGCTTTCTTT,CAISGVMNTEAFF
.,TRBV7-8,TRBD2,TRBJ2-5,TGTGCCAGCAGCGAGGTGGGACTAGGACATCAAGAGACCCAGTACTTC,CASSEVGLGHQETQYF
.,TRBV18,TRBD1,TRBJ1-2,TGTGCCAGCTCACCAGTCGGACAGGGTAACTATGGCTACACCTTC,CASSPVGQGNYGYTF
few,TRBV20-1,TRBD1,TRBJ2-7,TGCAGTGCGGACTGGGACAGGAGCTCCTACGAGCAGTACTTC,CSADWDRSSYEQYF